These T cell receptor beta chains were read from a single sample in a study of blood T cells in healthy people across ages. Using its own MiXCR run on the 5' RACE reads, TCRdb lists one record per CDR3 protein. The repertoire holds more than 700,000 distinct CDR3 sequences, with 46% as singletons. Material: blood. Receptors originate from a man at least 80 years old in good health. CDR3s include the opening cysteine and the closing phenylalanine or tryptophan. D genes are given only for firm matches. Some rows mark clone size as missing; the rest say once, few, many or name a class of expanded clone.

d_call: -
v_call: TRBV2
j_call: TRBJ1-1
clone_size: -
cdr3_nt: TGTGCCAGCAGTGCGGAAAGATTGAACACTGAAGCTTTCTTT
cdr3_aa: CASSAERLNTEAFF

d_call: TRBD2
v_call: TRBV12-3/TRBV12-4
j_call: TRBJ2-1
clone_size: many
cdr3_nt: TGTGCCAGTTCCGGACTAGCGGGATCTGAGCAGTTCTTC
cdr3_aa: CASSGLAGSEQFF

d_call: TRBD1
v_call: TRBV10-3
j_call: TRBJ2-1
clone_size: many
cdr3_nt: TGTGCCATCAGTGAGGACAGGGACTACAATGAGCAGTTCTTC
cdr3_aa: CAISEDRDYNEQFF

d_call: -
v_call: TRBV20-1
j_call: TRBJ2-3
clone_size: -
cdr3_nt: TGCAGTGCTAGAGGCTCGGACTCCACAGATACGCAGTATTTT
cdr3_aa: CSARGSDSTDTQYF

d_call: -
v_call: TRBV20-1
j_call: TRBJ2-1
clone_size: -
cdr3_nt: TGCAGTGCTACCTTATTGGGCCGTGAGGGCAGCGAGCAGTTCTTC
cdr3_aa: CSATLLGREGSEQFF

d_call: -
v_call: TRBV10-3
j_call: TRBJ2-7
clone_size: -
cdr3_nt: TGTGCCATCAGGAGAGACTCCTACGAGCAGTACTTC
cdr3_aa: CAIRRDSYEQYF

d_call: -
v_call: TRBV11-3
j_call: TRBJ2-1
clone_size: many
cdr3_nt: TGTGCCAGCAGCTTAGATTCGCGGGACAGCTCCTACAATGAGCAGTTCTTC
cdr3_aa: CASSLDSRDSSYNEQFF

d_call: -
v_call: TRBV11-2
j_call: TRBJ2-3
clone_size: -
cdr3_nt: TGTGCCAGCAGCTCAACAGGGACTAGCACAGATACGCAGTATTTT
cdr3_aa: CASSSTGTSTDTQYF

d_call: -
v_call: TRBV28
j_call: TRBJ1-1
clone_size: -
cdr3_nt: TGTGCCAGCACTAACAGGGCCACTGAAGCTTTCTTT
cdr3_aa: CASTNRATEAFF

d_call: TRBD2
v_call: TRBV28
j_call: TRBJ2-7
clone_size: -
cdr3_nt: TGTGCCAGCAGAATGGGGGGGACGGGGTCCTACGAGCAGTACTTC
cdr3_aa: CASRMGGTGSYEQYF

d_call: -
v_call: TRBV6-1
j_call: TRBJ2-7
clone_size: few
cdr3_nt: TGTGCCAGCAGTGAGGCAGGGGTCGAGCAGTACTTC
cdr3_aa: CASSEAGVEQYF

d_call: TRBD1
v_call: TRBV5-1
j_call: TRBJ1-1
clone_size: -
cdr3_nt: TGCGCCAGCAGCTTTGGACAGGAAAACACTGAAGCTTTCTTT
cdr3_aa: CASSFGQENTEAFF

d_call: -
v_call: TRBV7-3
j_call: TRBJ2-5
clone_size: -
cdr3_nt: TGTGCCAGCAGCTTAGGTAGCTCGGTCGGCGAGACCCAGTACTTC
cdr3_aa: CASSLGSSVGETQYF

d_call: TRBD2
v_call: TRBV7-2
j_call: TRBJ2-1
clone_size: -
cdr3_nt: TGTGCCAGCAGCTTAGATACTAGCGGGAGTAAGGGTGAGCAGTTCTTC
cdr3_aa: CASSLDTSGSKGEQFF

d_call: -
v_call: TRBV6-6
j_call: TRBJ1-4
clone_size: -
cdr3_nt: TGTGCCAGCAGTTATGGACAGAGTTCGGAAAAACTGTTTTTT
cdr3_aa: CASSYGQSSEKLFF

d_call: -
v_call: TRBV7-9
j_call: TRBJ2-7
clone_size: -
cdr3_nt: TGTGCCAGCAGCTTAACCCTGGGAGTCTACGAGCAGTACTTC
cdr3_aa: CASSLTLGVYEQYF

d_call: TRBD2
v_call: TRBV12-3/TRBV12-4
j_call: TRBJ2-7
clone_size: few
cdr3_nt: TGTGCCAGCAGTTGGAGAGCGGGAGAGTGGAACGAGCAGTACTTC
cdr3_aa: CASSWRAGEWNEQYF

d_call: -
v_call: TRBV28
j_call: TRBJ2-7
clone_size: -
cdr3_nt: TGTGCCAGCAGTTTAGGCGGGGAAAGCTCCTACGAGCAGTACTTC
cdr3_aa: CASSLGGESSYEQYF

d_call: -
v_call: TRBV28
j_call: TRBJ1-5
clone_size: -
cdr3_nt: TGTGCCAGCAGTTTGACATTCGATCCTATAAATCAGCCCCAGCATTTT
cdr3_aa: CASSLTFDPINQPQHF

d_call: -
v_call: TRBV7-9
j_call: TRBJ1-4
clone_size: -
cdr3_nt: TGTGCCAGCACCTCACAGAATGAAAAACTGTTTTTT
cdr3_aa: CASTSQNEKLFF

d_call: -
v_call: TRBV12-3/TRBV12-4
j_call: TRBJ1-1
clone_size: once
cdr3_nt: TGTGCCAGCTCCAAACCCCAGGGGAGGGTCACTGAAGCTTTCTTT
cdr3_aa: CASSKPQGRVTEAFF

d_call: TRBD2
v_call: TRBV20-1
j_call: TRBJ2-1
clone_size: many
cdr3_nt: TGCAGTGCTAGGACTAGCGGGAGGATCCATGAGCAGTTCTTC
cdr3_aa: CSARTSGRIHEQFF

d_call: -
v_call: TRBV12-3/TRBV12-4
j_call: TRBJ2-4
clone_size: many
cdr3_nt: TGTGCCAGCAGTTTAGGGAACATTCAGTACTTC
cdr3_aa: CASSLGNIQYF

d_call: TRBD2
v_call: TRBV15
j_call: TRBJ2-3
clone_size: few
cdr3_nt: TGTGCCACCAGCAGAGGAGCACTAGCGGGAGGGCCATTGTCTACAGATACGCAGTATTTT
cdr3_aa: CATSRGALAGGPLSTDTQYF

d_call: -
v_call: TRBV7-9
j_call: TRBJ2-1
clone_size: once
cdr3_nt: TGTGCCAGCAGACGACGGGAGTCATACAATGAGCAGTTCTTC
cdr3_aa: CASRRRESYNEQFF

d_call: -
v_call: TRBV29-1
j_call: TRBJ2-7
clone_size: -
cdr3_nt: TGCAGCGGTGAAGTAGGAAACGAGCAGTACTTC
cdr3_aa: CSGEVGNEQYF

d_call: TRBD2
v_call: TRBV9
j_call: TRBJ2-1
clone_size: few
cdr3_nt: TGTGCCAGCAGCGAGGGACTAGCGAATAGTAATGAGCAGTTCTTC
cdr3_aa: CASSEGLANSNEQFF

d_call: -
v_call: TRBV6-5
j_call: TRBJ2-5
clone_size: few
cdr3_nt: TGTGCCAGCAGTTACCAGGGCCTTGCCGGGGAGACCCAGTACTTC
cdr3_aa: CASSYQGLAGETQYF

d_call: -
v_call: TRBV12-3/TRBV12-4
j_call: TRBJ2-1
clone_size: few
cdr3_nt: TGTGCCAGCAGTTTTGGCGTTAGCCGCGCGTACAATGAGCAGTTCTTC
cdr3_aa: CASSFGVSRAYNEQFF

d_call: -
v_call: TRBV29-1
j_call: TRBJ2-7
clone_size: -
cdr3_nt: TGCAGCGTTGATAAGGGGACTGAAGATACCGAGCAGTACTTC
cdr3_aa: CSVDKGTEDTEQYF

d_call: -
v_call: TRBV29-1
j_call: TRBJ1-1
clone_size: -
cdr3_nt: TGCAGCGGGGAACAGGTTGAAGCTTTCTTT
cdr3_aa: CSGEQVEAFF

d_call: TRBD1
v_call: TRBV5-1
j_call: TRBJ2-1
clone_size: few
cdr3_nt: TGCGCCAGCAGCGGTGCCGGGACAGGGAACAATGAGCAGTTCTTC
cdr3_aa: CASSGAGTGNNEQFF

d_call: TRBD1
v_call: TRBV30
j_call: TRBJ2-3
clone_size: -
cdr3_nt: TGTGCCTGGAGTGTACCCCGGACAGGTAGCACAGATACGCAGTATTTT
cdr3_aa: CAWSVPRTGSTDTQYF

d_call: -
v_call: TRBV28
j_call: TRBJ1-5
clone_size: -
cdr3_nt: TGTGCCAGCAGTCGACGGGCGGTTAATCAGCCCCAGCATTTT
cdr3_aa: CASSRRAVNQPQHF

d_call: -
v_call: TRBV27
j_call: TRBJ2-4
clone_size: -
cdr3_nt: TGTGCCAGCAGTTTATCGGGGGAAGACATTCGGTACTTC
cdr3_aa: CASSLSGEDIRYF

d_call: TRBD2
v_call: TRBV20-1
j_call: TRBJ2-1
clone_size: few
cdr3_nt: TGCAGCGCACAATCCGGGACTAGCGGGTCATTTTCCTACAATGAGCAGTTCTTC
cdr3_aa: CSAQSGTSGSFSYNEQFF

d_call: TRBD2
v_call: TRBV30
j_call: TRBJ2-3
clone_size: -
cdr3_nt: TGTACCTGGAACCAACTAGCGGGAGTGACAGATACGCAGTATTTT
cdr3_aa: CTWNQLAGVTDTQYF

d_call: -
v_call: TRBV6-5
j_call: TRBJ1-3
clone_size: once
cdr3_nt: TGTGCCAGCAGTTTTGATCGATCCGCTGGAAACACCATATATTTT
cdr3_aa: CASSFDRSAGNTIYF

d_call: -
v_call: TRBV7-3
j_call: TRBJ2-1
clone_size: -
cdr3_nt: TGTGCCAGCAGCCTCACCGAAGGACTAATGGCCAATGAGCAGTTCTTC
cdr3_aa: CASSLTEGLMANEQFF

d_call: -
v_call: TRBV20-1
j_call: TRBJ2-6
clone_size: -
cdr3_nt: TGCAGTGCTTACCGGGCCCCTGGGGCCAACGTCCTGACTTTC
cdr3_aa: CSAYRAPGANVLTF

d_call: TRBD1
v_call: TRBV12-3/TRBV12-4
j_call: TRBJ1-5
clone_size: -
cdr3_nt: TGTGCCAGCAGTTTCGGGACAGGGTTTCAGCCCCAGCATTTT
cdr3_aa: CASSFGTGFQPQHF

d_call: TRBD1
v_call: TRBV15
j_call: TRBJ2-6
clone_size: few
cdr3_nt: TGTGCCACCAGCAGCGATCGGACAGGATTAACACCGCCTGGGGCCAACGTCCTGACTTTC
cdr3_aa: CATSSDRTGLTPPGANVLTF

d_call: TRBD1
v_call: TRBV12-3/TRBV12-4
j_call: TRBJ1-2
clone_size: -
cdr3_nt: TGTGCCAGCAGTGGACAGGGACCTGGCTACACCTTC
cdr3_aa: CASSGQGPGYTF

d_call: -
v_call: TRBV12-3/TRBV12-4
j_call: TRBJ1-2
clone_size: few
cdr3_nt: TGTGCCAGCAGTATCCTCGTCAGGGGCTCGCGAGGCTACACCTTC
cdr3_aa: CASSILVRGSRGYTF

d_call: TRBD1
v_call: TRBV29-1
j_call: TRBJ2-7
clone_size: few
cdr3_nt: TGCAGCGTTGCCTTCACCCGTGGACAGGGTAACTACGAGCAGTACTTC
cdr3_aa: CSVAFTRGQGNYEQYF

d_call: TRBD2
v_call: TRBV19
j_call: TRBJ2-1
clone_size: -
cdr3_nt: TGTGCCAGTAGTTCGCGGGAGGCTGATGAGCAGTTCTTC
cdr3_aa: CASSSREADEQFF

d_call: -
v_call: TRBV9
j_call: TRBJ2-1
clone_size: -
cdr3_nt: TGTGCCAACAGCGTAGGTCCCCAGGGATGGGTGGACAATGAGCAGTTCTTC
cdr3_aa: CANSVGPQGWVDNEQFF

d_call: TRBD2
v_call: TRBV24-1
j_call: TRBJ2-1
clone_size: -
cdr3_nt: TGTGCCACCAGTGATTTCTCCGCTAGCGGGAGAGGCGATGAGCAGTTCTTC
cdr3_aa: CATSDFSASGRGDEQFF

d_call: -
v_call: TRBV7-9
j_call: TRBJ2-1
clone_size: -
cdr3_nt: TGTGCCAGCAGCCCCCAGGGGGTAGCGGGCCCCTACAATGAGCAGTTCTTC
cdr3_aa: CASSPQGVAGPYNEQFF

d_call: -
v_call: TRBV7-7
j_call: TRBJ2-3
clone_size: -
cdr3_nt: TGTGCCAGCAGCTTAACAACCACTGCCGATACGCAGTATTTT
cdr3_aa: CASSLTTTADTQYF